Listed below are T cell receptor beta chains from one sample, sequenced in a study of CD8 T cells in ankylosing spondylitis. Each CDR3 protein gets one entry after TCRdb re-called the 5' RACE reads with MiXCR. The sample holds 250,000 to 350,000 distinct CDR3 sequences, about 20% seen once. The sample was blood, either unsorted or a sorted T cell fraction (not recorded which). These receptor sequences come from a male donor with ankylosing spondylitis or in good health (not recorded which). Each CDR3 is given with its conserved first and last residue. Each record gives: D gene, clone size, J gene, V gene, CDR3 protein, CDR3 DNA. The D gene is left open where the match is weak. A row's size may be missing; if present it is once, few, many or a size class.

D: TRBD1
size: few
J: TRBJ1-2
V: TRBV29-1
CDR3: CSGRQGNYGYTF
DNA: TGCAGCGGCCGACAGGGGAACTATGGCTACACCTTC

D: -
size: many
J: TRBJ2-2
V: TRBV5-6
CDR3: CASSLGLHTGELFF
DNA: TGTGCCAGCAGCTTGGGCTTACACACCGGGGAGCTGTTTTTT

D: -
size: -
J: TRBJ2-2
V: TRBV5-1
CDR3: CASSLEPPNTGELFF
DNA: TGCGCCAGCAGCTTGGAACCACCGAACACCGGGGAGCTGTTTTTT

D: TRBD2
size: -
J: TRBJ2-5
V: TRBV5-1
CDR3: CASSKGLAETQYF
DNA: TGCGCCAGCAGCAAGGGACTAGCAGAGACCCAGTACTTC

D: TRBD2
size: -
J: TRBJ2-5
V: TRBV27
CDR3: CASSLTSGVETQYF
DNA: TGTGCCAGCAGTTTGACTAGCGGGGTGGAGACCCAGTACTTC

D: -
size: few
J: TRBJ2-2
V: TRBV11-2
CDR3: CASSVVRGAGELFF
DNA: TGTGCCAGCAGCGTAGTGAGGGGGGCCGGGGAGCTGTTTTTT

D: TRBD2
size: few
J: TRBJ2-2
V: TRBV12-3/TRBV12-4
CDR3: CASMPGLAGTGELFF
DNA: TGTGCCAGCATGCCGGGACTAGCGGGGACCGGGGAGCTGTTTTTT

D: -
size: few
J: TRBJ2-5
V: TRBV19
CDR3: CASSGQPQETQYF
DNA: TGTGCCAGTAGCGGACAGCCCCAAGAGACCCAGTACTTC

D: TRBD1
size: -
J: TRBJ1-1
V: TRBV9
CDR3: CASNPLQGAWTEAFF
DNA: TGTGCCAGCAACCCCTTACAGGGGGCATGGACTGAAGCTTTCTTT

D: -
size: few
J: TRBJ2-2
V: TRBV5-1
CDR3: CASSLASNVGPTGELFF
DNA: TGCGCCAGCAGCTTGGCTTCGAATGTTGGCCCGACCGGGGAGCTGTTTTTT

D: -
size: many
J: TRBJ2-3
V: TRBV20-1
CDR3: CSARDLIPITDTQYF
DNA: TGCAGTGCTAGAGATCTTATACCGATCACAGATACGCAGTATTTT

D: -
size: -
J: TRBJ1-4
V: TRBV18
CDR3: CASSPGGSNEKLFF
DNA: TGTGCCAGCTCACCAGGGGGTTCAAATGAAAAACTGTTTTTT

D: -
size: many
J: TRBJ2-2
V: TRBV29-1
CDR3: CSAASSTYTGELFF
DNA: TGCAGCGCCGCGTCGTCCACGTACACCGGGGAGCTGTTTTTT

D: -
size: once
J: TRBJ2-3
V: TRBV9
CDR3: CASSVGAWRFTDTQYF
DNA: TGTGCCAGCAGCGTAGGGGCGTGGAGGTTCACAGATACGCAGTATTTT

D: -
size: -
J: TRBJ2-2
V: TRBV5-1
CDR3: CASSPIGGATPAGELFF
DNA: TGCGCCAGCAGCCCCATCGGCGGGGCCACCCCGGCCGGGGAGCTGTTTTTT

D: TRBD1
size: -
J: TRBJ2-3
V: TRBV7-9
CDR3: CASSLGQGYEYF
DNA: TGTGCCAGCAGCTTGGGACAGGGGTATGAGTATTTT

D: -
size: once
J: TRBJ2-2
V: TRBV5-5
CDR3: CASSRIGANTGELFF
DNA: TGTGCCAGCAGCCGGATAGGCGCGAACACCGGGGAGCTGTTTTTT

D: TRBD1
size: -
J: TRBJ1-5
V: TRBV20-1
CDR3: CSARQGGNQPQHF
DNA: TGCAGTGCTAGACAGGGGGGCAATCAGCCCCAGCATTTT

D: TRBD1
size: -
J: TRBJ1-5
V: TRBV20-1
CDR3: CSATVARDRGNQPQHF
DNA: TGCAGTGCTACAGTAGCCAGGGACAGGGGCAATCAGCCCCAGCATTTT

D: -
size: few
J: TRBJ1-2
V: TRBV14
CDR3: CASSQTLTQGYGYTF
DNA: TGTGCCAGCAGCCAAACCTTGACCCAGGGCTATGGCTACACCTTC

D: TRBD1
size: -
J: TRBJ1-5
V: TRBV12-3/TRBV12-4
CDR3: CASSPRGQGDQPQHF
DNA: TGTGCCAGCAGCCCTAGGGGGCAGGGAGACCAGCCCCAGCATTTT

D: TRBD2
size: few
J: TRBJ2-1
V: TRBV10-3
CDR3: CAISASGGADEQFF
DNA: TGTGCCATCAGTGCTAGCGGGGGGGCCGATGAGCAGTTCTTC

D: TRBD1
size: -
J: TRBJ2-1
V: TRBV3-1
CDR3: CASSWGQGSSEQFF
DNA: TGTGCCAGCAGCTGGGGACAGGGTAGTAGTGAGCAGTTCTTC

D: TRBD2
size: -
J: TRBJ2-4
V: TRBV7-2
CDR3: CASSEGTRLGKNIQYF
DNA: TGTGCCAGCAGCGAGGGGACTAGGTTGGGAAAAAACATTCAGTACTTC

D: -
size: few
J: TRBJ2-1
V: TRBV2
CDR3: CASSEESLSNEQFF
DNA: TGTGCCAGCAGTGAAGAATCCCTATCCAATGAGCAGTTCTTC